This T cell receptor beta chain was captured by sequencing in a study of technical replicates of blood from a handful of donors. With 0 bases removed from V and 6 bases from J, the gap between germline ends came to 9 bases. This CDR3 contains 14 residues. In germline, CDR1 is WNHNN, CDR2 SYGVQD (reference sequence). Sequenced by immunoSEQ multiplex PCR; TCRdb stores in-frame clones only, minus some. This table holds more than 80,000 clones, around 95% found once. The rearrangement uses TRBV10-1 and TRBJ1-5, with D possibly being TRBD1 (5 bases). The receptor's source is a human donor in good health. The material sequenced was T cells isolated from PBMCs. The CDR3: CASSESTGVQPQHF. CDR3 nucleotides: TGCGCCAGCAGTGAGTCAACGGGGGTTCAGCCCCAGCATTTT.